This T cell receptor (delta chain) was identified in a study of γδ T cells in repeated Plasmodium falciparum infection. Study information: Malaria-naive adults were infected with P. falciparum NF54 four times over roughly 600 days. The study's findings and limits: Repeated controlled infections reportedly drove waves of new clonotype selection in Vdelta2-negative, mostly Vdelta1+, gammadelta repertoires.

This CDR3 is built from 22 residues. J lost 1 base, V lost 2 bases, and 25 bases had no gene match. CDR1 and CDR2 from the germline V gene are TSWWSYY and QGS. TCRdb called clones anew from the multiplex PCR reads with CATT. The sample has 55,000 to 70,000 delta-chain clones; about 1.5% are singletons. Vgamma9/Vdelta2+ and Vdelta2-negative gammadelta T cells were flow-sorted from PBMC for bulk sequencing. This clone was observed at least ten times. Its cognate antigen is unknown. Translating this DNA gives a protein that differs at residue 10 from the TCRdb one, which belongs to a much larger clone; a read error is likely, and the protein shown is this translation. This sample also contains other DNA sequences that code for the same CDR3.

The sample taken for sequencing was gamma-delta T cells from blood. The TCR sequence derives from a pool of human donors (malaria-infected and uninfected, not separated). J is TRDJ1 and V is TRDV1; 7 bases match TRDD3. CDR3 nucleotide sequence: TGTGCTCTTGGGGAAGTGGTGACGTCCCGGGGATATTGGGAAAGCGTCACCGATAAACTCATCTTT. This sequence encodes CALGEVVTSRGYWESVTDKLIF.